These 10 T cell receptor beta chains came from one sample sequenced in a study of Graves' ophthalmopathy and Graves' hyperthyroidism listed by TCRdb under 2018. Sequencing took place on an Illumina HiSeq 2000. TCR beta CDR3 regions were amplified from RNA transcripts for repertoire sequencing. A first-round RT-PCR used HTBI primers with the Qiagen OneStep RT-PCR kit, followed by a second-round multiplex PCR, size selection and purification. TCRdb trimmed public reads at Q25 via fastp, called clones via MiXCR and kept in-frame beta chains. Rows merge per CDR3 protein into single entries with the most common DNA and genes. The sample table lists hundreds of thousands of distinct CDR3 sequences, about 24% of them with a count of one. The top ten clonotypes cover around 6.5% of the sample. The source material was peripheral blood. The receptor source for this set is a woman between 18 and 29 years old with stable Graves' hyperthyroidism. Some clones in this sample may be carry-over from other donors' samples. Donor details come from another sample of the same person, matched by shared clones.

This chain joins TRBV27 and TRBJ2-7, with TRBD1 identical over 7 bases. The CDR3 is 16 amino acids. Germline V gene lookup returns CDR1 MNHEY and CDR2 SMNVEV (reference sequence). V was clipped by 2 bases and J by 4 bases; unmatched bases: 11. In DNA form, the CDR3 reads TGTGCCAGCAGTTTAAGACAGGGAATGGCAAGATACGAGCAGTACTTC. This codes for CASSLRQGMARYEQYF.

A note on this clonotype: This may come from a read error, since a much larger clone is one base off. A read error is likely, as this CDR3 ends without the conserved phenylalanine or tryptophan. The DNA is left out, because the CDR3 cannot be placed on it with certainty; the CDR3 is given as TCRdb lists it. The chain links TRBV7-2 to TRBJ2-4. The CDR3 extends over 17 residues, inclusive of both ends. Germline CDR1 SGHTA, CDR2 FQGNSA. The CDR3: CASSLGNGGVAKNIKYL.

This clonotype was observed at least ten times. The chain combines TRBV7-2 with TRBJ2-7, with 9 bases identical to TRBD2. Per the germline V gene, CDR1 is SGHTA and CDR2 is FQGNSA. The CDR3 spans 15 residues. J gave up 3 bases and V 5 bases, and 8 bases lay outside the gene matches. CDR3: CASSSTGTSFYEQYF. For the CDR3, the DNA is TGTGCCAGCAGCAGCACCGGGACTAGCTTCTACGAGCAGTACTTC.

This clonotype appeared many times. This sequence joins TRBV20-1 and TRBJ1-1; D unresolved. The CDR3 extends over 14 amino acids. The V and J ends lost 0 bases and 1 base respectively, with 9 bases between them. Looked up from germline, CDR1 is DFQATT and CDR2 is SNEGSKA (reference sequence). CDR3 residues: CSARDEAGNTEAFF. CDR3 DNA sequence: TGCAGTGCTAGAGATGAGGCAGGGAACACTGAAGCTTTCTTT.

The V and J genes are TRBV29-1 and TRBJ1-2; D is unresolved. Trimming stripped 4 bases from V and 2 bases from J, with 11 bases between. The germline CDR1 and CDR2 sequences are SQVTM and ANQGSEA. CDR3 length equals 13 residues. Here the CDR3 reads CSVVPRPNYGYTF. The CDR3 bases are TGCAGCGTTGTTCCGCGACCAAACTATGGCTACACCTTC.

This clonotype has at least ten counts. This chain connects TRBV29-1 to TRBJ1-2; 8 nucleotides line up with TRBD1. This CDR3 has 13 residues. J gave up 3 bases and V 6 bases, and 6 bases lay outside the gene matches. Germline V gene lookup returns CDR1 SQVTM and CDR2 ANQGSEA. This CDR3 reads CSVATGVDYGYTF. CDR3 bases: TGCAGCGTGGCGACAGGGGTCGACTATGGCTACACCTTC.

This clonotype was recorded many times. The chain carries TRBV12-3 or TRBV12-4 and TRBJ1-2; 8 bases map to TRBD1. The V gene end was trimmed by 4 bases and the J gene end by 5 bases; junction bases not matched to a gene: 9. The CDR3 has 15 amino acids. The CDR3 coding sequence is TGTGCCAGCAGTTCCCCCGGACAGGGTCATTATGGCTACACCTTC. Protein product: CASSSPGQGHYGYTF.

The V and J genes are TRBV6-1 and TRBJ2-5; a possible D gene is TRBD1 (7 bases). From germline, CDR1 is MNHNS and CDR2 SASEGT. Trimming cost V 6 bases and J 5 bases, with 16 bases left between them. The CDR3 contains 14 residues. The DNA of the CDR3 is TGTGCCAGCAGCGGGACAGCCGGAGGGGAGACCCAGTACTTC. It encodes CASSGTAGGETQYF.

The gene calls are TRBV30 and TRBJ1-2, with D hard to call. Germline V gives CDR1 GTSNPN, CDR2 SVGIG (reference sequence). Trimming took 4 bases from V and 5 from J, leaving 11 bases between them. The CDR3 spans 12 residues. CDR3 DNA sequence: TGTGCCTGGATTCAGGACGGGTATGGCTACACCTTC. It specifies CAWIQDGYGYTF.

This clonotype was seen repeatedly, ten times or more. The chain uses TRBV2 and TRBJ2-5, with 10 bases that match TRBD1. J was trimmed by 5 bases and V by 6 bases; bases with no gene match: 9. Germline V lookup: CDR1 SNHLY, CDR2 FYNNEI. The CDR3 has 15 amino acids. The CDR3 DNA is TGTGCCAGCAGGCCCCGGGACAGGGGCACCGAGACCCAGTACTTC. The encoded protein is CASRPRDRGTETQYF.